The clone carrying this T cell receptor beta chain has more than one count but fewer than ten. What it binds is unknown. The CDR3 totals 15 residues. Trimming removed 4 bases from V and 4 bases from J, with 16 bases in between. CDR1 is LNHDA and CDR2 is SQIVND in the germline V gene (reference sequence). The record originates from a study of beta chain features in type 1 diabetes. General study points: Insertions at VDJ junctions were less frequent in type 1 diabetes patients. These patients also deleted more nucleotides at the same junctions.

The sequenced template was cDNA made from the entire isolated RNA. The assay was immunoSEQ multiplex PCR, and TCRdb's table has in-frame clones only and misses some. This table holds more than 300,000 clones, 8% found once. The rearrangement joins TRBV19 to TRBJ1-1; TRBD1 is a possible D gene (5 bases). The sequence was obtained from a woman under 30 in good health. The sequenced sample consisted of central memory CD4+ T cells from blood. Written as DNA, the CDR3 is TGTGCCAGTAGTAGAGGGGACGGAGAGAGCACTGAAGCTTTCTTT. It translates to CASSRGDGESTEAFF.